A selection of T cell receptor beta chains follows, all from one sample in a study of human T cells and chemical hapten exposure. TCRdb fed the RACE reads into MiXCR, producing one record per CDR3 protein. Here the sample spans about 34,000 distinct CDR3 sequences, less than 6% being singletons. Sequencing input: whole blood. These TCRs come from a human donor in good health. Some clones in this sample may be carry-over from other donors' samples. CDR3s include the opening cysteine and the closing phenylalanine or tryptophan. The D gene is left open where the match is weak. Clone size is given for some rows only: seen once, a few or many times, or a class if the clone is expanded.

V: TRBV9
J: TRBJ2-4
D: TRBD2
size: many
CDR3: CASSTETSGVGNIQYF
DNA: TGTGCCAGCAGCACCGAGACTAGCGGGGTCGGAAACATTCAGTACTTC

V: TRBV5-1
J: TRBJ2-5
D: TRBD2
size: many
CDR3: CASSSTGGSLETQYF
DNA: TGCGCCAGCAGCTCTACCGGGGGGAGTTTAGAGACCCAGTACTTC

V: TRBV2
J: TRBJ2-2
D: NA
size: few
CDR3: CASSQSRDFHTGELFF
DNA: TGTGCCAGCAGCCAAAGCAGGGACTTTCACACCGGGGAGCTGTTTTTT

V: TRBV5-1
J: TRBJ2-7
D: TRBD2
size: many
CDR3: CASSLQRGVGEQYF
DNA: TGCGCCAGCAGCTTGCAGCGGGGGGTAGGCGAGCAGTACTTC

V: TRBV6-2/TRBV6-3
J: TRBJ2-3
D: TRBD2
size: many
CDR3: CASHSGGHTDTQYF
DNA: TGTGCCAGCCATAGCGGGGGCCACACAGATACGCAGTATTTT

V: TRBV30
J: TRBJ2-2
D: TRBD2
size: many
CDR3: CAWSPSGTTNTGELFF
DNA: TGTGCCTGGAGTCCCTCAGGGACTACGAACACCGGGGAGCTGTTTTTT

V: TRBV6-2/TRBV6-3
J: TRBJ1-5
D: NA
size: many
CDR3: CASSYGILIAQPQHF
DNA: TGTGCCAGCAGTTACGGCATCCTTATTGCGCAGCCCCAGCATTTT

V: TRBV5-1
J: TRBJ2-2
D: TRBD2
size: NA
CDR3: CASRDTIAGANTGELFF
DNA: TGCGCCAGCAGAGATACGATAGCGGGAGCGAACACCGGGGAGCTGTTTTTT

V: TRBV20-1
J: TRBJ2-1
D: NA
size: many
CDR3: CSAGGASDNEQFF
DNA: TGCAGTGCTGGCGGAGCATCCGACAATGAGCAGTTCTTC

V: TRBV7-8
J: TRBJ2-7
D: NA
size: many
CDR3: CASSQGATSYEQYF
DNA: TGTGCCAGCAGCCAGGGTGCTACCTCCTACGAGCAGTACTTC

V: TRBV20-1
J: TRBJ2-7
D: NA
size: medium-sized
CDR3: CSARDPLRDYEQYF
DNA: TGCAGTGCTAGAGACCCACTCCGGGACTACGAGCAGTACTTC

V: TRBV28
J: TRBJ1-3
D: NA
size: few
CDR3: CASSPSRGSGNTIYF
DNA: TGTGCCAGCAGCCCTAGCCGGGGGTCTGGAAACACCATATATTTT

V: TRBV6-1
J: TRBJ2-7
D: NA
size: many
CDR3: CASSWMMEQYF
DNA: TGTGCCAGCAGCTGGATGATGGAGCAGTACTTC

V: TRBV5-1
J: TRBJ2-7
D: TRBD2
size: many
CDR3: CASSSGLAGYEQYF
DNA: TGCGCCAGCAGCTCGGGACTAGCAGGTTACGAGCAGTACTTC

V: TRBV6-2/TRBV6-3
J: TRBJ2-6
D: NA
size: many
CDR3: CASSYPTLSGANVLTF
DNA: TGTGCCAGCAGCTACCCAACCCTGTCTGGGGCCAACGTCCTGACTTTC

V: TRBV9
J: TRBJ2-2
D: NA
size: many
CDR3: CASSVEEGWRELFF
DNA: TGTGCCAGCAGCGTAGAAGAGGGCTGGAGGGAGCTGTTTTTT

V: TRBV10-2
J: TRBJ2-3
D: NA
size: many
CDR3: CASTRGGTDTQYF
DNA: TGCGCCAGTACGCGGGGAGGCACAGATACGCAGTATTTT

V: TRBV28
J: TRBJ1-1
D: NA
size: many
CDR3: CASSDDTGPTEAFF
DNA: TGTGCCAGCAGTGATGACACAGGTCCCACTGAAGCTTTCTTT

V: TRBV29-1
J: TRBJ1-4
D: NA
size: many
CDR3: CALGTEYEKLFF
DNA: TGCGCCCTTGGGACGGAGTATGAAAAACTGTTTTTT

V: TRBV6-5
J: TRBJ2-1
D: NA
size: many
CDR3: CASSIWGGGDEQFF
DNA: TGTGCCAGCAGTATCTGGGGGGGCGGGGATGAGCAGTTCTTC

V: TRBV12-3/TRBV12-4
J: TRBJ1-5
D: NA
size: many
CDR3: CASSLGQPQHF
DNA: TGTGCCAGCAGTTTGGGACAGCCCCAGCATTTT

V: TRBV6-4
J: TRBJ2-3
D: TRBD2
size: medium-sized
CDR3: CASGAGHTDTQYF
DNA: TGTGCCAGCGGAGCGGGGCACACAGATACGCAGTATTTT

V: TRBV28
J: TRBJ2-3
D: NA
size: NA
CDR3: CASSFRRDGSDTQYF
DNA: TGTGCCAGCAGTTTTAGGAGGGACGGGTCGGATACGCAGTATTTT

V: TRBV5-1
J: TRBJ2-3
D: TRBD1
size: many
CDR3: CASSLDRGSSNTQYF
DNA: TGCGCCAGCAGCTTAGACAGGGGATCGAGTAATACGCAGTATTTT

V: TRBV3-1
J: TRBJ2-3
D: TRBD2
size: many
CDR3: CASSQPMAGLAKTDTQYF
DNA: TGTGCCAGCAGCCAACCTATGGCGGGACTAGCGAAGACAGATACGCAGTATTTT

V: TRBV20-1
J: TRBJ2-3
D: NA
size: NA
CDR3: CSAVSDGGTQYF
DNA: TGCAGTGCCGTTTCGGATGGGGGTACGCAGTATTTT

V: TRBV29-1
J: TRBJ1-1
D: NA
size: few
CDR3: CSVGRSKAWTEAFF
DNA: TGCAGCGTTGGCCGTAGTAAGGCGTGGACTGAAGCTTTCTTT

V: TRBV7-9
J: TRBJ2-3
D: TRBD2
size: few
CDR3: CASSSGLPLNTQYF
DNA: TGTGCCAGCAGCTCGGGACTACCGTTAAATACGCAGTATTTT

V: TRBV11-2
J: TRBJ2-1
D: NA
size: NA
CDR3: CANSLDSAGALNEQFF
DNA: TGTGCCAACAGCTTAGATTCTGCGGGGGCCCTTAATGAGCAGTTCTTC

V: TRBV20-1
J: TRBJ1-5
D: NA
size: few
CDR3: CSQGRSNQPQHF
DNA: TGCAGTCAGGGGCGTAGCAATCAGCCCCAGCATTTT

V: TRBV29-1
J: TRBJ2-3
D: NA
size: many
CDR3: CSVDYQVPADTQYF
DNA: TGCAGCGTTGATTATCAGGTTCCGGCAGATACGCAGTATTTT

V: TRBV28
J: TRBJ2-7
D: NA
size: many
CDR3: CASSAGSTHEQYF
DNA: TGTGCCAGCAGTGCGGGGTCGACTCACGAGCAGTACTTC

V: TRBV6-2/TRBV6-3
J: TRBJ2-3
D: NA
size: many
CDR3: CASSPDFTDTQYF
DNA: TGTGCCAGCAGCCCGGACTTCACAGATACGCAGTATTTT

V: TRBV5-4
J: TRBJ2-7
D: TRBD2
size: many
CDR3: CASSLDGVAGGAYEQYF
DNA: TGTGCCAGCAGCTTGGATGGGGTTGCGGGAGGAGCCTACGAGCAGTACTTC

V: TRBV28
J: TRBJ1-2
D: TRBD1
size: few
CDR3: CASRDGTGNYGYTF
DNA: TGTGCCAGCAGGGACGGGACAGGGAACTATGGCTACACCTTC

V: TRBV5-1
J: TRBJ2-3
D: TRBD1
size: many
CDR3: CASSLAYRGSGTDTQYF
DNA: TGCGCCAGCAGCTTGGCTTACAGGGGATCAGGCACAGATACGCAGTATTTT

V: TRBV6-6
J: TRBJ2-1
D: TRBD2
size: many
CDR3: CASSYGASGRAGPIYNEQFF
DNA: TGTGCCAGCAGTTACGGGGCTAGCGGGAGGGCCGGACCCATATACAATGAGCAGTTCTTC

V: TRBV5-1
J: TRBJ2-3
D: TRBD2
size: many
CDR3: CASRRLADYTDTQYF
DNA: TGCGCCAGCAGACGGCTAGCGGACTACACAGATACGCAGTATTTT

V: TRBV7-2
J: TRBJ1-2
D: NA
size: NA
CDR3: CASSLVAKTYGYTF
DNA: TGTGCCAGCAGCTTAGTAGCGAAGACCTATGGCTACACCTTC

V: TRBV7-9
J: TRBJ1-4
D: NA
size: NA
CDR3: CASSLGVINEKLFF
DNA: TGTGCCAGCAGCTTAGGCGTTATAAATGAAAAACTGTTTTTT

V: TRBV20-1
J: TRBJ2-3
D: TRBD2
size: many
CDR3: CSARLSGGPNTDTQYF
DNA: TGCAGTGCTAGATTGTCGGGAGGGCCTAACACAGATACGCAGTATTTT

V: TRBV6-5
J: TRBJ1-4
D: NA
size: many
CDR3: CASSERGTNEKLFF
DNA: TGTGCCAGCAGTGAGAGGGGAACTAATGAAAAACTGTTTTTT

V: TRBV12-3/TRBV12-4
J: TRBJ2-5
D: TRBD2
size: many
CDR3: CASSLKGLLTIKEGETQYF
DNA: TGTGCCAGCAGTTTAAAGGGACTACTAACGATCAAGGAGGGCGAGACCCAGTACTTC

V: TRBV6-5
J: TRBJ1-1
D: NA
size: few
CDR3: CASSPRLNTEAFF
DNA: TGTGCCAGCAGTCCCCGGTTGAACACTGAAGCTTTCTTT

V: TRBV24-1
J: TRBJ2-3
D: TRBD2
size: NA
CDR3: CATSGPSGRSTDTQYF
DNA: TGTGCCACCAGTGGTCCTAGCGGAAGAAGCACAGATACGCAGTATTTT

V: TRBV25-1
J: TRBJ2-3
D: NA
size: many
CDR3: CASSAAGTDTQYF
DNA: TGTGCCAGCAGTGCGGCCGGGACAGATACGCAGTATTTT

V: TRBV4-1
J: TRBJ2-3
D: TRBD2
size: NA
CDR3: CASSQDWGRAANTQYF
DNA: TGCGCCAGCAGCCAAGATTGGGGGAGGGCCGCGAATACGCAGTATTTT

V: TRBV7-9
J: TRBJ1-1
D: NA
size: many
CDR3: CASSLNADTEAFF
DNA: TGTGCCAGCAGCTTAAACGCCGACACTGAAGCTTTCTTT

V: TRBV12-3/TRBV12-4
J: TRBJ1-1
D: NA
size: many
CDR3: CASSRYGGGGEAFF
DNA: TGTGCCAGCAGTCGATACGGGGGGGGTGGTGAAGCTTTCTTT

V: TRBV20-1
J: TRBJ1-2
D: NA
size: many
CDR3: CSAREKPGTSSNYGYTF
DNA: TGCAGTGCTAGGGAAAAACCCGGGACATCCTCTAACTATGGCTACACCTTC

V: TRBV20-1
J: TRBJ2-7
D: NA
size: many
CDR3: CSARGPSSYEQYF
DNA: TGCAGTGCTAGGGGACCAAGCTCCTACGAGCAGTACTTC

V: TRBV7-8
J: TRBJ2-7
D: TRBD2
size: NA
CDR3: CASSLGAGGYEQYF
DNA: TGTGCCAGCAGCTTAGGCGCGGGGGGCTACGAGCAGTACTTC